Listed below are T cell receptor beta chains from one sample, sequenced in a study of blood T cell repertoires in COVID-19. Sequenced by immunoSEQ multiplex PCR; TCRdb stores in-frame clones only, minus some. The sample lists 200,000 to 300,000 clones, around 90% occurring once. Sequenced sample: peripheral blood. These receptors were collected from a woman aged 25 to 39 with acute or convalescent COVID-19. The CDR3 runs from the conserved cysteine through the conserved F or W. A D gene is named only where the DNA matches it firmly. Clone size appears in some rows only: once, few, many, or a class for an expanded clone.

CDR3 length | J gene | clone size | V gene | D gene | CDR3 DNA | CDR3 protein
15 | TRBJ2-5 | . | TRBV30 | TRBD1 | TGTGCCTGGAGTACCAGGGGACAGGGGTATGAGACCCAGTACTTC | CAWSTRGQGYETQYF
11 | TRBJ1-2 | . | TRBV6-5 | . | TGTGCCAGCAGGGGGGGGGCAGGCTACACCTTC | CASRGGAGYTF
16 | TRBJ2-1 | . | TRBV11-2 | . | TGTGCCAGCAGCTTAGATCTGGCAGGGTACTACAATGAGCAGTTCTTC | CASSLDLAGYYNEQFF
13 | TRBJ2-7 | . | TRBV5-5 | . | TGTGCCAGCAGCAAATGGGACTTCTACGAGCAGTACTTC | CASSKWDFYEQYF
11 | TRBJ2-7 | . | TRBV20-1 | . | TGCAGTGCCGCGTCTTGGTACGAGCAGTACTTC | CSAASWYEQYF
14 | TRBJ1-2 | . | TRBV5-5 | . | TGTGCCAGCAGCTTGGGCTCAGGGGCGTATGGCTACACCTTC | CASSLGSGAYGYTF
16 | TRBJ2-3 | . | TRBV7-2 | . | TGTGCCAGCAGCTTAAACACCTTTTATGCCACAGATACGCAGTATTTT | CASSLNTFYATDTQYF
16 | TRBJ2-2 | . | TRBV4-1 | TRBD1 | TGCGCCAGCAGAGACAGGGGCCCTATGAACACCGGGGAGCTGTTTTTT | CASRDRGPMNTGELFF
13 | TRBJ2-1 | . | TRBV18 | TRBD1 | TGTGCCAGCTCACAGGGACAGATAAATGAGCAGTTCTTC | CASSQGQINEQFF
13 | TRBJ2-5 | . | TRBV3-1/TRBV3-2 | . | TGTGCCAGCAGCCAATCGGGTAGGGAGACCCAGTACTTC | CASSQSGRETQYF
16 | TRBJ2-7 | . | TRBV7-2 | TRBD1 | TGTGCCAGCAGCTTAGAGGGGACAGTGAGCTCCTACGAGCAGTACTTC | CASSLEGTVSSYEQYF
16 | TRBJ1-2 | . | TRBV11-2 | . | TGTGCCAGCAGCTCGCTACAGGGTCTTCTTATTGATGGCTACACCTTC | CASSSLQGLLIDGYTF
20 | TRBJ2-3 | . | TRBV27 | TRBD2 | TGTGCCAGCAGTCCCCGAAATAAGGGACTAGCGGGAGTTCTCACAGATACGCAGTATTTT | CASSPRNKGLAGVLTDTQYF
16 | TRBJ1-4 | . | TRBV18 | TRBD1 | TGTGCCAGCTCACCACGACAAGGACAGGGTGGTGAAAAACTGTTTTTT | CASSPRQGQGGEKLFF
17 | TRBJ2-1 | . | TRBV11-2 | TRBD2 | TGTGCCAGCAGCTTAGATGGGCTAGCGGGAGCGGGGGATGAGCAGTTCTTC | CASSLDGLAGAGDEQFF
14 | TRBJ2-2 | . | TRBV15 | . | TGTGCCACCGGAGGTAGCGGAGCCCCCGGGGAGCTGTTTTTT | CATGGSGAPGELFF
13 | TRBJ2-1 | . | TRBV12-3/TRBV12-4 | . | TGTGCCAGCAGGACAGACATCGGCAATGAGCAGTTCTTC | CASRTDIGNEQFF
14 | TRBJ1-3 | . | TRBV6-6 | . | TGTGCCAGCAGTTACGGGGAGTCTGGAAACACCATATATTTT | CASSYGESGNTIYF
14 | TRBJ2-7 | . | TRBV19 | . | TGTGCCAGTAGTATAGCTCGGGGGTCCTACGAGCAGTACTTC | CASSIARGSYEQYF
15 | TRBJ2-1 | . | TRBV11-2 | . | TGTGCCAGCAGCTCTACTTGGGGAGGTGAGGGGGAGCAGTTCTTC | CASSSTWGGEGEQFF
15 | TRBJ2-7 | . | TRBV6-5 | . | TGTGCCAGCAGTTACCAAATTGTAGGGGGCTACGAGCAGTACTTC | CASSYQIVGGYEQYF
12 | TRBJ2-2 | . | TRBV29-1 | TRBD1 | TGCAGCGTTGACAGGGGGCCCGGGGAGCTGTTTTTT | CSVDRGPGELFF
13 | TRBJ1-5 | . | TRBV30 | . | TGTGCCTGGAGGGGAGAACATGGCCAGCCCCAGCATTTT | CAWRGEHGQPQHF
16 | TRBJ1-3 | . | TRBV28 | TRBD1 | TGTGCCAGCAGTTTATTGGGACAGGGGTCCGGAAACACCATATATTTT | CASSLLGQGSGNTIYF
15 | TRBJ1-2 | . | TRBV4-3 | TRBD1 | TGCGCCAGCAGCCAAGATGGGACAGGGGTAAATGGCTACACCTTC | CASSQDGTGVNGYTF
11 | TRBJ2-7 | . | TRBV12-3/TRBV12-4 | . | TGTGCCAGGGATTCAAGACAGGCGGGCGACTTC | CARDSRQAGDF
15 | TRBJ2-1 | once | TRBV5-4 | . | TGTGCCAGCAGCTTGGCCCCAGGGGCCTACAATGAGCAGTTCTTC | CASSLAPGAYNEQFF
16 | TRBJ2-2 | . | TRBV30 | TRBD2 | TGTGCCTGGAGTGCCACTAGCGGGAGAGTTGGCGGGGAGCTGTTTTTT | CAWSATSGRVGGELFF
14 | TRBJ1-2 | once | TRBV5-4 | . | TGTGCCAGCAGCTTACCCGGACAGACGTATGGCTACACCTTC | CASSLPGQTYGYTF
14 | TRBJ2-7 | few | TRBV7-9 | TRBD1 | TGTGCCAGCAGCAAGGGACAGCCCCCCCACGAGCAGTACTTC | CASSKGQPPHEQYF
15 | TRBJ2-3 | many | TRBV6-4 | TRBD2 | TGTGCCAGCAGTAAGACTAGCGGGACGGCAGATACGCAGTATTTT | CASSKTSGTADTQYF
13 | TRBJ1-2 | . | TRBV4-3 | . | TGCGCCAGCAGCCAAGAGGGGGGCTATGGCTACACCTTC | CASSQEGGYGYTF
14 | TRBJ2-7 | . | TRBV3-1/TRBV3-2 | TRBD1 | TGTGCCACCCGACTGGGGGACAGACCCTACGAGCAGTACTTC | CATRLGDRPYEQYF